This passage covers 18 T cell receptor beta chains from one sample sequenced in a study of T cell responses to AZD1222 COVID-19 vaccine. TCRdb keeps only in-frame clones here, not all; method: immunoSEQ multiplex PCR. The sample lists 150,000 to 200,000 clones, about 89% seen once, with around 2.5% in the top ten. Sample: peripheral blood, taken on day 0 of MenACWY control vaccination. These receptors were obtained from an adult in good health.

The chain combines TRBV28 with TRBJ1-6; D possibly corresponds to TRBD1 (5 bases). The CDR3 is made up of 17 amino acids. The germline CDR1 and CDR2 sequences are MDHEN and SYDVKM. Trimming took 4 bases from V and 10 from J, leaving 23 bases between them. The CDR3 region has the DNA TGTGCCAGCAGTTCAGACAGAGTAGGGCGGTCGCGGTCACCCCTCCACTTT. This translates into CASSSDRVGRSRSPLHF.

This clone has a single count. The chain couples TRBV30 to TRBJ1-5; D gene unclear. The germline gives CDR1 GTSNPN, CDR2 SVGIG (reference sequence). The CDR3 totals 12 residues. V was cut by 7 bases and J by 0 bases, with 7 bases left in between. This CDR3 reads CAFQYSNQPQHF. CDR3 nucleotide sequence: TGTGCCTTTCAATATAGCAATCAGCCCCAGCATTTT.

The J gene is TRBJ1-6, the V gene TRBV27; 8 nucleotides agree with TRBD1. Trimming took 3 bases from V and 5 from J; bases not matched to a gene: 3. Germline V gene data show CDR1 as MNHEY and CDR2 as SMNVEV (reference sequence). The CDR3 loop spans 15 amino acids. For the CDR3, the DNA is TGTGCCAGCAGTTTCGGGACAGGTCATAATTCACCCCTCCACTTT. Protein: CASSFGTGHNSPLHF.

The V gene is TRBV5-1, the J gene TRBJ2-3; 12 positions match TRBD2. Germline V lookup: CDR1 SGHRS, CDR2 YFSETQ. The J segment lost 6 bases and the V segment lost 4 bases, leaving 15 bases of the junction unmatched. The CDR3 is 18 residues long. This CDR3 is CASSPQTSGGPVLDTQYF. The CDR3 DNA is TGCGCCAGCAGCCCGCAGACTAGCGGGGGTCCCGTGTTGGATACGCAGTATTTT.

The chain is built from TRBV5-4 and TRBJ1-2, with a tentative D call TRBD1 (6 bases). The V gene lost 4 bases and the J gene lost 2 bases, with 12 bases spanning the gap. This CDR3 spans 14 amino acids. CDR1 SGHNT and CDR2 YYREEE come from the germline V gene (reference sequence). The CDR3 protein is CASSPTDRNYGYTF. CDR3 in DNA: TGTGCCAGCAGCCCCACCGACAGGAACTATGGCTACACCTTC.

The table lists this clone with a few counts. J is TRBJ1-5 and V is TRBV19; D unresolved. The CDR3 loop spans 15 amino acids. The germline V gene has CDR1 LNHDA and CDR2 SQIVND (reference sequence). V lost 7 bases and J 0 bases, leaving 13 bases between the germline ends. CDR3 sequence (DNA): TGTGCCAGTACTTTGACCATTTATAGCAATCAGCCCCAGCATTTT. As protein: CASTLTIYSNQPQHF.

The V gene is TRBV28, the J gene TRBJ1-2; D possibly corresponds to TRBD1 (6 bases). CDR3 length: 13 amino acids. The V gene's germline CDR1 is MDHEN and CDR2 SYDVKM. V shed 2 bases and J shed 7 bases, with 11 bases lying between them. The CDR3 region is CASSLQGRIGYTF. CDR3 in DNA: TGTGCCAGCAGTTTACAGGGGCGGATTGGCTACACCTTC.

The chain couples TRBV9 to TRBJ1-2, with TRBD1 as a possible D gene (6 bases). Germline V gives CDR1 SGDLS, CDR2 YYNGEE. Trimming removed 0 bases from V and 8 bases from J, with 11 bases in between. This CDR3 has 13 residues. CDR3 loop: CASSVDRDRGYTF. As DNA, the CDR3 is TGTGCCAGCAGCGTAGACAGGGACCGAGGCTACACCTTC.

This chain uses TRBV25-1 with TRBJ2-7, with TRBD1 matching over 9 bases. With 6 bases clipped from V and 2 bases from J, the junction kept 2 bases outside the gene matches. This CDR3 has 13 amino acids. Germline V CDR1 and CDR2: MGHDK, SYGVNS. For the CDR3, the DNA is TGTGCCAGCAGGGACAGGGGAGCCTACGAGCAGTACTTC. This codes for CASRDRGAYEQYF.

The rearrangement uses TRBV19 and TRBJ1-1; the match to TRBD1 covers 10 bases. CDR1 is LNHDA, CDR2 SQIVND, per germline (reference sequence). The CDR3 runs 17 residues. Unmatched junction bases numbered 9, after V lost 4 bases and J lost 1 base. As DNA, the CDR3 is TGTGCCAGTAGTACCTTGACAGGGGGCGACAGGAACACTGAAGCTTTCTTT. It codes for CASSTLTGGDRNTEAFF.

This clone was counted between two and nine times. The rearrangement links TRBV27 to TRBJ2-7; D may be TRBD1 (5 bases). The CDR3 runs to 15 residues. The V end lost 2 bases, the J end lost 2 bases, and 13 bases lay between the germline ends. Germline values: CDR1 MNHEY, CDR2 SMNVEV (reference sequence). The CDR3 DNA reads as TGTGCCAGCAGTTTAGGTAGCCAGGGAACCTACGAGCAGTACTTC. Translation gives CASSLGSQGTYEQYF.

The sample holds a few counts of this clone. J is TRBJ1-2 and V is TRBV30; TRBD1 agrees at 8 bases. Germline V gene sequence: CDR1 GTSNPN, CDR2 SVGIG (reference sequence). Trimming took 4 bases from V and 5 from J; bases not matched to a gene: 9. This CDR3 contains 14 residues. The CDR3 loop reads CAWTTGVGGYGYTF. In DNA, the CDR3 is TGTGCCTGGACGACAGGGGTTGGAGGGTATGGCTACACCTTC.

This clone was found a few times. This chain uses TRBV14 with TRBJ2-2; 11 bases map to TRBD2. The J segment lost 6 bases and the V segment lost 4 bases, leaving 13 bases of the junction unmatched. The CDR3 length is 18 residues. The germline gives CDR1 SGHDN, CDR2 FVKESK. The CDR3 DNA sequence: TGTGCCAGCAGCCGTATAGCGGGGGGGCCCTGGGGCCCCGGGGAGCTGTTTTTT. Its protein product is CASSRIAGGPWGPGELFF.

There are a few counts of this clone. The V and J genes are TRBV27 and TRBJ1-2; D is ambiguous. The V and J ends lost 1 base and 2 bases respectively, with 5 bases between them. This CDR3 contains 13 residues. The germline V gene encodes CDR1 MNHEY and CDR2 SMNVEV (reference sequence). The CDR3 bases are TGTGCCAGCAGTTTATTCCAGAACTATGGCTACACCTTC. Residues: CASSLFQNYGYTF.

This clone has ten or more counts. The chain has TRBV6-1 and TRBJ2-1; 11 bases map to TRBD1. Looked up from germline, CDR1 is MNHNS and CDR2 is SASEGT. The CDR3 spans 16 residues. J lost 7 bases, V lost 2 bases, and 7 bases had no gene match. Written as DNA, the CDR3 is TGTGCCAGCAGTGAAAATGCCGGGACAGGGGGGAATGAGCAGTTCTTC. Protein product: CASSENAGTGGNEQFF.

In nucleotides, the CDR3 is TGCAGCGTTGGACAGGTAGTGCACACTGAAGCTTTCTTT. This sequence encodes CSVGQVVHTEAFF. The genes are TRBV29-1 and TRBJ1-1, with D maybe TRBD1 (6 bases). The CDR3 is 13 residues long. The germline gives CDR1 SQVTM, CDR2 ANQGSEA. V was clipped by 4 bases and J by 3 bases, with 12 bases between them.

The chain links TRBV28 to TRBJ1-5; D gene uncertain. Germline V gene sequence: CDR1 MDHEN, CDR2 SYDVKM. Trimming shortened V by 7 bases and J by 4 bases, and 11 bases separated the two germline ends. This CDR3 contains 13 residues. CDR3: CASKGLGNQPQHF. The CDR3 DNA sequence: TGTGCCAGCAAGGGTTTAGGGAATCAGCCCCAGCATTTT.

This clone was counted once. V is TRBV29-1 and J is TRBJ1-2; 8 bases line up with TRBD1. The CDR3 is 17 amino acids. The junction had 15 bases not matched to a gene; V was cut back by 2 bases and J by 4 bases. Per the germline V gene, CDR1 is SQVTM and CDR2 is ANQGSEA. DNA of the CDR3: TGCAGCGTTGAAACCCCGGGGCCAGGGGGCGATTTCTATGGCTACACCTTC. The encoded protein is CSVETPGPGGDFYGYTF.